This T cell receptor beta chain was retrieved from a study of blood T cell repertoires in COVID-19. Generated by immunoSEQ multiplex PCR, the TCRdb table keeps only in-frame clones and is missing some. The sample holds approximately 120,000 clones, 70% to 75% seen once. Seattle cases were enrolled at active infection and followed longitudinally. The CDR3 has 13 residues. V gave up 6 bases and J gave up 4 bases, with 9 bases separating them. This receptor was identified in a man aged 80 or over with COVID-19, enrolled during active disease. Sequencing was done on a sample of peripheral blood. The chain recombines TRBV12-3 or TRBV12-4 with TRBJ1-4; perhaps TRBD1 as D (6 bases). The CDR3 spells CASRGQLNEKLFF. CDR3 in DNA: TGTGCCAGCAGGGGACAACTTAATGAAAAACTGTTTTTT.